This entry lists 2 T cell receptor beta chains sequenced from one sample in a study of identical twins. TCRdb redid the calling of the 5' RACE reads with MiXCR, one entry per CDR3 protein. The profile covers 500,000 or so distinct CDR3 sequences, with over 12% appearing a single time and about 0.52% taken by the ten largest. These data also featured in a second study, about yellow fever vaccine responses in identical twins.

The sequenced sample consisted of CD4+ T cells sorted from blood. The receptors come from a woman in her late teens or twenties in good health.

The genes are TRBV6-5 and TRBJ2-7; 11 bases are a match to TRBD2. This CDR3 spans 16 amino acids. CDR1 and CDR2 from the germline V gene are MNHEY and SVGAGI. The trim removed 6 bases at V and 4 bases at J, leaving 11 bases unmatched. The CDR3 loop reads CASSLKGASGRYEQYF. As DNA, the CDR3 is TGTGCCAGCAGCTTAAAAGGCGCTAGCGGGAGGTACGAGCAGTACTTC.

This sequence joins TRBV5-1 and TRBJ2-1; perhaps TRBD1 as D (5 bases). Per the germline V gene, CDR1 is SGHRS and CDR2 is YFSETQ. V gave up 4 bases and J gave up 6 bases, with 17 bases separating them. The CDR3 is 15 amino acids. The DNA of the CDR3 is TGCGCCAGCAGCGGGGCAGTAGAAATGTTCAATGAGCAGTTCTTC. Translating it yields CASSGAVEMFNEQFF.